A single sample gave rise to the 4 T cell receptor beta chains below, sequenced in a study of T-cell reconstitution after alpha-beta-depleted transplantation in children. Unique molecular identifiers were incorporated when the TCRbeta library was constructed. TCRdb re-called the PCR reads through MiXCR, storing one row per CDR3 protein. The data contain hundreds of thousands of distinct CDR3 sequences, 10% of them singletons. This specimen consisted of PBMCs, obtained before TCRalphabeta/CD19-depleted stem cell transplant. These receptors came from a boy under three years old with acute myeloid leukemia, due to receive a stem cell transplant.

This clonotype has just a few counts. This sequence joins TRBV7-2 and TRBJ2-3; D not resolved. The CDR3 loop spans 14 amino acids. The ends were cut back, 1 base at V and 1 base at J, with 6 bases in the middle. CDR1 and CDR2 (germline): SGHTA, FQGNSA. The CDR3 sequence: CASSLGPGTDTQYF. CDR3 nucleotide sequence: TGTGCCAGCAGCTTAGGCCCGGGCACAGATACGCAGTATTTT.

This clonotype was seen repeatedly, ten times or more. J is TRBJ2-3 and V is TRBV6-5; D uncertain. This CDR3 has 14 amino acids. Germline lookup yields CDR1 MNHEY and CDR2 SVGAGI. V lost 2 bases and J 4 bases, leaving 10 bases between the germline ends. CDR3 DNA sequence: TGTGCCAGCAGTTACACGGCACTGCCAGATACGCAGTATTTT. Translation gives CASSYTALPDTQYF.

This clonotype has more than one count but fewer than ten. The chain combines TRBV4-1 with TRBJ1-1; D is undetermined. The CDR3 contains 15 residues. CDR1 MGHRA and CDR2 YSYEKL come from the germline V gene. V was clipped by 0 bases and J by 4 bases, with 12 bases between them. This CDR3 is CASSQDVGWGTEAFF. Written as DNA, the CDR3 is TGCGCCAGCAGCCAAGATGTAGGATGGGGCACTGAAGCTTTCTTT.

This clonotype was observed many times. This sequence joins TRBV5-5 and TRBJ2-7; D unclear. Germline CDR1 and CDR2: SGHKS and YYEKEE (reference sequence). V lost 1 base, J lost 1 base, and 6 bases lay in between. The CDR3 covers 13 residues. DNA of the CDR3: TGTGCCAGCAGCTTGCACAGATCCTACGAGCAGTACTTC. Amino acids: CASSLHRSYEQYF.